Sequencing of this T cell receptor (beta chain) was carried out in a study of T cell repertoires in cytomegalovirus infection (dated by TCRdb to between 2018 and 2021). Looking at the study overall: Peptide stimulations targeted recently identified HLA-C-restricted CMV epitopes, whose presentation resists viral immunomodulation, together with well-studied HLA-B-restricted epitopes. Donor HLA type was relevant to the analysis, because carriage of CMV infection together with the matching HLA type was indicated by public TCR beta signatures. What the authors observed across the whole study: The ex vivo response was dominated by HLA-C-restricted CMV-specific TCR beta clonotypes, which also provided the single most frequent clonotype in two of eight donors. Carriers of CMV infection plus the relevant HLA type were discriminated by the cumulative frequency of public TCR beta family members in the study cohort and in an independent 352-donor cohort.

This sample was sequenced with an Illumina HiSeq 1500. TCRdb cleaned the public reads at Q25 with fastp, built clones with MiXCR and kept in-frame beta chains. Duplicate CDR3 protein sequences are folded into a single record with the most common DNA and genes. This sample lists about 140,000 distinct CDR3 sequences; over 30% were detected once. About 50% of the sample is held by the ten biggest clonotypes. The treatment or condition label, read with the paper, signifies: in vitro stimulation with specific CMV peptide epitopes to enrich CMV-specific T cells. The CDR3 starts with the cysteine, ends with the phenylalanine, and has 11 residues. Only the CDR3 DNA stays, 33 bases, in frame from base 1. Points on this clonotype: The specificity of this receptor is unknown. This could be a read error, since a much larger clone is one nucleotide away.

The chain uses TRBV12-3 or TRBV12-4 and TRBJ2-7, with a weak D call of TRBD1 (6 bases match). This TCR came from a human donor in good health (CMV status not recorded). Some clones in this sample may be carry-over from other donors' samples. This specimen was CD8+ T cells from cultured PBMCs, taken from culture after CMV antigen stimulation. This receptor has the CDR3 CVSSNKGGRYF. DNA sequence: TGTGTCAGCAGCAATAAAGGGGGAAGGTACTTC.